This TCR beta chain was obtained from a study of blood T cell repertoires in COVID-19. Followed longitudinally, the Seattle patients had been enrolled during active infection. The assay was immunoSEQ multiplex PCR, and TCRdb's table has in-frame clones only and misses some. There are around 230,000 clones in the sample; over 75% occur only once, and around a tenth lies in the top ten. This CDR3 is built from 17 residues. Trimming took off 1 base at V and 1 base at J, with 15 bases between the two ends. Germline CDR1 and CDR2: MNHNS and SASEGT. The clonotype was recovered from a man in his forties or fifties with COVID-19, enrolled during active disease. The sample consisted of peripheral blood. The rearrangement uses TRBV6-1 and TRBJ2-3; tentatively, D is TRBD2 (6 bases). The CDR3 loop is CASSEGLGGYGTDTQYF. The DNA of the CDR3 is TGTGCCAGCAGTGAAGGTTTGGGGGGATACGGCACAGATACGCAGTATTTT.